Listed below are T cell receptor beta chains from one sample, sequenced in a study of post-analysis software for immune sequencing data. TCRdb reanalysed the PCR reads using MiXCR and keeps one entry per CDR3 protein. The sample consists of 450,000 or so distinct CDR3 sequences, over 35% of them appearing once. Sequences were obtained from blood. These receptor sequences come from a girl aged 5 to 17 with multiple sclerosis. The CDR3 runs from the conserved cysteine through the conserved F or W. Fields, in order: CDR3 protein, CDR3 DNA, clone size, V gene, D gene, J gene. The D gene is left open where the match is weak. Clone size appears in some rows only: once, few, many, or a class for an expanded clone.

CASSFSNQVHEQFF | TGTGCCAGCAGCTTTTCTAATCAAGTCCATGAGCAGTTCTTC | few | TRBV27 | NA | TRBJ2-1
CASSSDRYNEQFF | TGCGCCAGCAGCTCGGACAGGTACAATGAGCAGTTCTTC | few | TRBV28 | TRBD1 | TRBJ2-1
CASLGGTGVTYNEQFF | TGTGCCAGCCTTGGAGGGACAGGGGTAACCTACAATGAGCAGTTCTTC | NA | TRBV2 | TRBD1 | TRBJ2-1
CASSNPTGYEQYF | TGTGCCAGCAGTAACCCCACAGGGTACGAGCAGTACTTC | NA | TRBV28 | NA | TRBJ2-7
CATSRDPTPCNEQFF | TGTGCCACCAGCAGAGATCCTACTCCCTGCAATGAGCAGTTCTTC | NA | TRBV15 | NA | TRBJ2-1
CASSYLRTTGGSYEQYF | TGTGCCAGCAGTTACCTACGCACGACAGGGGGCTCCTACGAGCAGTACTTC | NA | TRBV6-2/TRBV6-3 | TRBD1 | TRBJ2-7
CASSTYTPSGQGNNEQFF | TGCGCCAGCAGCACATACACCCCTTCGGGACAGGGGAACAATGAGCAGTTCTTC | NA | TRBV5-1 | TRBD1 | TRBJ2-1
CASSFPGSPLHF | TGTGCCAGCAGCTTTCCAGGTTCACCCCTCCACTTT | few | TRBV7-9 | NA | TRBJ1-6
CASRGDRPNYGHTF | TGTGCCAGCAGAGGCGACCGACCTAACTATGGCCACACCTTC | NA | TRBV28 | NA | TRBJ1-2
CASSLRLAGLSTDTQYF | TGTGCCAGCAGCCTCCGACTAGCGGGCCTCAGCACAGATACGCAGTATTTT | NA | TRBV7-2 | TRBD2 | TRBJ2-3
CASSLAAGTSVPGELFF | TGCGCCAGCAGCTTGGCCGCCGGGACTAGCGTCCCCGGGGAGCTGTTTTTT | NA | TRBV5-1 | TRBD2 | TRBJ2-2
CAIRKTFLGAGGPDTQYF | TGTGCCATCAGAAAAACATTCCTTGGAGCGGGAGGGCCCGATACGCAGTATTTT | few | TRBV10-3 | TRBD2 | TRBJ2-3
CAISESDGSSYNEQFF | TGTGCCATCAGTGAGTCCGACGGGAGCTCCTACAATGAGCAGTTCTTC | NA | TRBV10-3 | NA | TRBJ2-1
CASSVGGMSGGSYGYTF | TGTGCCAGCAGCGTAGGCGGCATGTCAGGGGGCAGCTATGGCTACACCTTC | NA | TRBV9 | TRBD1 | TRBJ1-2
CASSYRSNRDKHTF | TGTGCCAGCAGTTACCGGTCAAACAGGGATAAACACACCTTC | few | TRBV6-5 | NA | TRBJ1-2
CASSFTGGGEKLFF | TGTGCCAGCAGTTTTACAGGGGGAGGTGAAAAACTGTTTTTT | NA | TRBV12-3/TRBV12-4 | TRBD1 | TRBJ1-4
CASSQLVGGAVGYTF | TGTGCCAGCAGCCAATTGGTAGGGGGCGCGGTTGGCTACACCTTC | NA | TRBV3-1 | TRBD1 | TRBJ1-2
CASSYSGTSGTYEQYF | TGTGCCAGCAGTTACTCAGGGACTAGCGGGACCTACGAGCAGTACTTC | NA | TRBV6-2/TRBV6-3 | TRBD2 | TRBJ2-7
CSAMGWEQETQYF | TGCAGTGCTATGGGGTGGGAACAAGAGACCCAGTACTTC | NA | TRBV20-1 | NA | TRBJ2-5
CASKGQGMAGHSYNEQFF | TGTGCCAGCAAAGGACAGGGCATGGCGGGGCACTCCTACAATGAGCAGTTCTTC | NA | TRBV7-9 | TRBD1 | TRBJ2-1
CSVEESTDTQYF | TGCAGCGTTGAGGAGTCCACAGATACGCAGTATTTT | NA | TRBV29-1 | NA | TRBJ2-3
CASSPFYEQYF | TGTGCCAGCAGTCCTTTCTACGAGCAGTACTTC | few | TRBV12-3/TRBV12-4 | NA | TRBJ2-7
CASSLSGLAVYEQYF | TGTGCCAGCAGCTTGTCAGGACTAGCGGTCTACGAGCAGTACTTC | NA | TRBV5-6 | TRBD2 | TRBJ2-7
CASSYSGRPGAFF | TGTGCCAGCAGTTACTCAGGACGGCCCGGAGCTTTCTTT | NA | TRBV6-2/TRBV6-3 | NA | TRBJ1-1
CASSPTGHSSYEQYF | TGTGCCAGCAGTCCGACTGGACATAGCTCCTACGAGCAGTACTTC | NA | TRBV6-5 | NA | TRBJ2-7
CSAPRRGVNTGELFF | TGCAGTGCCCCACGGAGGGGGGTAAACACCGGGGAGCTGTTTTTT | NA | TRBV20-1 | NA | TRBJ2-2
CASSTTGFTYEQYF | TGTGCCAGCAGCACGACAGGTTTTACCTACGAGCAGTACTTC | NA | TRBV11-2 | NA | TRBJ2-7
CATSDQRTDTQYF | TGTGCCACCAGTGACCAGAGGACAGATACGCAGTATTTT | few | TRBV24-1 | NA | TRBJ2-3
CASSNGRDSYNEQFF | TGTGCCAGCAGCAACGGTAGGGACTCCTACAATGAGCAGTTCTTC | NA | TRBV7-9 | NA | TRBJ2-1
CASRAAGGRYEQYF | TGTGCCAGCAGGGCGGCGGGAGGACGCTACGAGCAGTACTTC | NA | TRBV28 | TRBD2 | TRBJ2-7
CASSLATRNTDTQYF | TGTGCCAGCAGCTTGGCGACTAGAAACACAGATACGCAGTATTTT | NA | TRBV7-6 | NA | TRBJ2-3
CASSLGTDAMVGYTF | TGCGCCAGCAGCCTCGGGACAGACGCTATGGTTGGCTACACCTTC | NA | TRBV5-1 | TRBD1 | TRBJ1-2
CSGGAVNYGYTF | TGCAGCGGCGGGGCGGTGAACTATGGCTACACCTTC | NA | TRBV29-1 | NA | TRBJ1-2
CASPPGRVLTDTQYF | TGTGCCAGCCCCCCCGGCAGGGTGCTTACAGATACGCAGTATTTT | few | TRBV7-9 | NA | TRBJ2-3
CASTLGTGEGEKLFF | TGTGCCAGCACCTTGGGGACAGGGGAAGGCGAAAAACTGTTTTTT | NA | TRBV12-3/TRBV12-4 | TRBD1 | TRBJ1-4
CASSLRTDSYEQYF | TGCGCCAGCAGCTTGAGAACAGACTCCTACGAGCAGTACTTC | NA | TRBV5-1 | NA | TRBJ2-7
CSARGQTSSYEQYF | TGCAGTGCGCGGGGACAAACGAGCTCCTATGAGCAGTACTTC | few | TRBV20-1 | NA | TRBJ2-4
CASSYTGQGSYEQYF | TGTGCCAGCAGTTACACGGGACAGGGCTCCTACGAGCAGTACTTC | NA | TRBV6-6 | TRBD1 | TRBJ2-7
CASSVGTSGRDTQYF | TGTGCCAGCAGCGTAGGGACTAGCGGGAGGGATACGCAGTATTTT | NA | TRBV9 | TRBD2 | TRBJ2-3
CASSGATGGGETQYF | TGTGCCAGCAGTGGAGCGACAGGGGGCGGGGAGACCCAGTACTTC | NA | TRBV25-1 | TRBD1 | TRBJ2-5
CASSFELANYEQYF | TGTGCCAGCAGCTTTGAGCTAGCGAACTACGAGCAGTACTTC | NA | TRBV11-2 | NA | TRBJ2-7
CASSDQSGTSFDTQYF | TGTGCCAGCAGCGACCAAAGCGGGACCTCTTTTGATACGCAGTATTTT | NA | TRBV5-6 | TRBD2 | TRBJ2-3
CSAYRGSGSPLHF | TGCAGTGCTTACCGGGGGTCGGGGTCACCCCTCCACTTT | NA | TRBV20-1 | NA | TRBJ1-6
CASSSSLQGAREKLFF | TGTGCCAGCAGTTCCTCACTTCAGGGGGCACGTGAAAAACTGTTTTTT | NA | TRBV28 | TRBD1 | TRBJ1-4
CASSPLKKAQIPDTQYF | TGTGCCAGCAGTCCCCTCAAAAAAGCACAGATACCAGATACGCAGTATTTT | once | TRBV6-1 | NA | TRBJ2-3
CASSEGVIRRDTQYF | TGTGCCAGCAGTGAAGGGGTGATCAGGAGAGATACGCAGTATTTT | NA | TRBV2 | NA | TRBJ2-3
CSANGRARTYEQYF | TGCAGTGCTAACGGGAGGGCCCGAACCTACGAGCAGTACTTC | few | TRBV20-1 | TRBD2 | TRBJ2-7
CASSSRLAPSSYNEQFF | TGTGCCAGCAGCTCCCGACTAGCGCCGAGCTCCTACAATGAGCAGTTCTTC | NA | TRBV7-9 | TRBD2 | TRBJ2-1
CASSGIREQYF | TGCGCCAGCAGCGGGATTCGGGAGCAGTACTTC | NA | TRBV5-1 | NA | TRBJ2-7
CASRYNPGLDYEQYF | TGCGCCAGCAGGTATAATCCGGGACTGGACTACGAGCAGTACTTC | NA | TRBV5-1 | NA | TRBJ2-7
CASSGQGVFSETQYF | TGCGCCAGCAGCGGACAGGGGGTTTTTAGTGAGACCCAGTACTTC | NA | TRBV5-1 | TRBD1 | TRBJ2-5
CASSLDGADNQPQHF | TGCGCCAGCAGCTTGGACGGGGCCGACAATCAGCCCCAGCATTTT | NA | TRBV5-1 | NA | TRBJ1-5
CASSTTSGRETQYF | TGTGCCAGCAGTACGACTAGCGGGAGAGAGACCCAGTACTTC | NA | TRBV28 | TRBD2 | TRBJ2-5
CASTSRGTGANVLTF | TGTGCCAGCACCTCCCGGGGAACTGGGGCCAACGTCCTGACTTTC | NA | TRBV27 | NA | TRBJ2-6